This T cell receptor (beta chain) was profiled in a study of blood T cell repertoires in COVID-19 (dated by TCRdb to 2020 to 2022). Background for the entire study: Collaborator samples came from the United States, Italy and Spain and covered acute and convalescent phases of COVID-19. Where HLA class I and class II types were available, the types were taken from metadata supplied by the sample provider, not from assay-based typing. The material from the prospective study consisted of cDNA or gDNA derived from T cells, B-cell-depleted T cells, or PBMCs. Nearly every sample came with metadata listing a de-identified subject ID, COVID-19 status, age in years and sex. Samples came from the ongoing ImmuneRACE study (first 160 participants) plus 1,254 subjects from 6 global collaborators. Deeply sampled blood TCRbeta repertoires from subjects exposed to, actively infected with, or recovered from COVID-19 were included in the dataset. The repertoires were released in a freely available public database intended as a resource for research on the immune response to SARS-CoV-2. Broad study findings and their caveats: The quantity of clinical and demographic metadata differed by source and by participant and was supplied without curation.

The germline V gene provides CDR1 SGHVS and CDR2 FQNEAQ. V is shortened by 5 bases, J by 2 bases, and the region joining them spans 16 bases. The CDR3 sequence holds 16 residues, the cysteine and phenylalanine included. CDR3 DNA only is kept here, 48 bases in frame from base 1. The collaborating institutions used their own protocols to collect whole blood in K2EDTA tubes. Collaborator samples were shipped for TCRbeta analysis as frozen whole blood, isolated PBMCs, or DNA extracted from either sample type. TCRbeta CDR3 regions were amplified from genomic DNA by means of the immunoSEQ Assay, a bias-controlled multiplex PCR. Turning to the authors' computational methods: The number of nucleated cells in each sample was estimated from the amplification of reference gene primers within the assay. Sequence reads were collapsed and filtered to measure the absolute abundance of every unique TCRbeta CDR3 rearrangement. For each sample, productive Simpson clonality was calculated as the square root of Simpson's diversity index across productive rearrangements. TCRdb carries this immuneACCESS record with in-frame sequences only. Its versions omit some clonotypes, under half of them owing to an unresolved V gene in the studies checked, with the rest unexplained. D and trimming were read from the DNA, whereas the V and J calls and clone size are those reported in that table. A total of 45,000 to 55,000 clones appear in this sample, less than 95% of them only once. 8% to 9% of the sample is held by the ten biggest clonotypes.

This clone was seen a handful of times. Its antigen is still unknown. Base quality data are lacking; no much larger clone is found one base away. The chain employs TRBV7-8 and TRBJ2-1; D gene: possibly TRBD2, on 6 matching bases. Sequences were obtained from peripheral blood. This sequence was found in a woman between 40 and 55 years old with active COVID-19. The nucleotide sequence is given as TGTGCCAGCAGCGCGAAGACTAGGGCCACCTACAATGAGCAGTTCTTC. It is translated as CASSAKTRATYNEQFF.